The source of this TCR beta chain is a study of glioma-infiltrating T cells after dendritic cell vaccination. Turning to the study itself: Glioblastoma patients came from Phase I and II dendritic cell vaccination trials. Dendritic cell vaccine was injected intradermally three times, biweekly.

Data came from immunoSEQ multiplex PCR; TCRdb stores just in-frame clones and leaves some out. Here the sample spans just over 95,000 clones, approximately 80% being singletons. This specimen consisted of blood, obtained before dendritic cell vaccination. This clonotype originated in a human donor with glioblastoma.

This CDR3 reads CASSLAIGGANYGYTF. For the CDR3, the DNA is TGCGCCAGCAGCTTGGCCATCGGCGGAGCTAACTATGGCTACACCTTC. V gene TRBV5-1 combines with J gene TRBJ1-2; D is uncertain. V was cut by 0 bases and J by 0 bases, with 12 bases left in between. The CDR3 loop spans 16 amino acids. Germline lookup yields CDR1 SGHRS and CDR2 YFSETQ.